The clone carrying this TCR beta chain was seen more than once but under ten times. This sample stems from a study of blood T cell dynamics during melanoma immunotherapy. A fixed DNA input of approximately 400 ng was used per bulk PBMC sample. TCRdb keeps only in-frame clones here, not all; method: immunoSEQ multiplex PCR. The sample carries fewer than 15,000 clones, roughly 90% recorded once. J was trimmed by 4 bases and V by 10 bases; bases with no gene match: 8. The CDR3 contains 14 residues. The germline V gene has CDR1 MRHNA and CDR2 SNTAGT. This sample's time point: week 3, after first cycle of checkpoint inhibitor. Sampling occurred pretreatment (T0) and at week 3 (W3), after cycle one of checkpoint blockade.

The clonotype comes from a human donor with melanoma. This chain links TRBV6-4 with TRBJ2-2, with 8 nucleotides matching TRBD1. Sequenced material: blood, taken from a patient treated with checkpoint blockade. CDR3 amino acids: CANVRTGITGELFF. Here the CDR3 DNA reads TGTGCCAACGTAAGGACAGGGATCACCGGGGAGCTGTTTTTT.